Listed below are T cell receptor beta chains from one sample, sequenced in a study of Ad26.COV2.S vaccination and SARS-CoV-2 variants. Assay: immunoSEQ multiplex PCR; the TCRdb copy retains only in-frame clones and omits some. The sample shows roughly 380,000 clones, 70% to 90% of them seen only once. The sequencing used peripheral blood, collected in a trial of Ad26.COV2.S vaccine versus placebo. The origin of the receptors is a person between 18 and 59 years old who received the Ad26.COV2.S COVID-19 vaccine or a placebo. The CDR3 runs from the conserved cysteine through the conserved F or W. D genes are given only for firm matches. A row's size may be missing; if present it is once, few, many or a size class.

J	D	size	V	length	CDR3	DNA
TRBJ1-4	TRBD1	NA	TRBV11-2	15	CASSYTGTGSEKLFF	TGTGCCAGCAGCTATACCGGGACAGGGTCTGAAAAACTGTTTTTT
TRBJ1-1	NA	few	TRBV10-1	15	CASSVHQVPNTEAFF	TGCGCCAGCAGTGTACACCAAGTTCCGAACACTGAAGCTTTCTTT
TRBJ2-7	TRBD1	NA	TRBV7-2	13	CASSPRDRGEQYF	TGTGCCAGCAGCCCCCGGGACAGGGGCGAGCAGTACTTC
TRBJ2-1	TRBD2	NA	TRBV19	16	CASKDSGRGTVNEQFF	TGTGCCAGTAAAGATAGCGGGAGGGGTACAGTCAATGAGCAGTTCTTC
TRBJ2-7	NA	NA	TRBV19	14	CASSIARESYEQYF	TGTGCCAGTAGTATAGCTAGGGAGTCCTACGAGCAGTACTTC
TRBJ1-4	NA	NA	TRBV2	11	CASSAYGKLFF	TGTGCCAGCAGTGCGTACGGAAAACTGTTTTTT
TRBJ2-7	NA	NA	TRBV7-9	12	CASGGRAYEQYF	TGTGCCAGCGGGGGCAGGGCTTACGAGCAGTACTTC
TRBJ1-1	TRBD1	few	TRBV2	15	CASSERTGGYTEAFF	TGTGCCAGCAGTGAGAGGACAGGGGGTTACACTGAAGCTTTCTTT
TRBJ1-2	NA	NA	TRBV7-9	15	CASSLLGEGNYGYTF	TGTGCCAGCAGCTTGCTTGGGGAGGGGAACTATGGCTACACCTTC
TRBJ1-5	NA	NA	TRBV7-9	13	CASSLEGLQPQHF	TGTGCCAGCAGCTTAGAGGGGTTACAGCCCCAGCATTTT
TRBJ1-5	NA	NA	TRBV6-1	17	CASSEGPGTLSNQPQHF	TGTGCCAGCAGTGAAGGGCCAGGGACATTGAGCAATCAGCCCCAGCATTTT